The clone carrying this T cell receptor beta chain appeared many times. TCRdb reprocessed the RT-PCR reads with MiXCR, giving one entry per CDR3 protein. The sample holds roughly 230,000 distinct CDR3 sequences; roughly 15% are singletons and the top ten take around a tenth. The source of the sample is a study of patients and donors after allogeneic stem cell transplantation. CDR1 is ENHRY, CDR2 SYGVKD, per germline. This CDR3 is built from 16 residues. Trimming removed 5 bases at V and 4 bases at J, with 19 bases between. This chain uses TRBV10-3 with TRBJ2-3, with TRBD1 as a possible D gene (6 bases). Sequencing used blood, either unsorted or a sorted T cell fraction (not recorded which). This receptor was identified in a human donor who was either an allogeneic HSCT recipient or a stem cell or donor lymphocyte infusion donor (not recorded which). It is not recorded whose cells these are; they may come from a transplant donor. The CDR3 DNA follows: TGTGCCATCAGTCCGACAGGTCGCCGGGGTGCAGATACGCAGTATTTT. This gives the protein CAISPTGRRGADTQYF.